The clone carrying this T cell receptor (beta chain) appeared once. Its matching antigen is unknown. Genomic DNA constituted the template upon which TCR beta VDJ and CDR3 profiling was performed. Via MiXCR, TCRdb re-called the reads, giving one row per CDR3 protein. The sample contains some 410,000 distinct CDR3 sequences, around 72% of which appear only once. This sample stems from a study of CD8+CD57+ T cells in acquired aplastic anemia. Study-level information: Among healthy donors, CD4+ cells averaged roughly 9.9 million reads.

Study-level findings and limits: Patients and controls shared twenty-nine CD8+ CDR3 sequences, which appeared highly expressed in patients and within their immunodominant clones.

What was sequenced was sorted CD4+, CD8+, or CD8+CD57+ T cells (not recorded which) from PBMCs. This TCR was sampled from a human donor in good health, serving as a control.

CDR3 DNA: TGTGCCAGCAGCCGCCGCTTCCTAGCGGACCCCTACGAGCAGTACTTC. It yields the protein CASSRRFLADPYEQYF. The chain couples TRBV11-3 to TRBJ2-7; TRBD2 agrees at 7 bases. Germline CDR1 reads SGHNT; CDR2 reads YENEEA. Trimming cost V 5 bases and J 2 bases; bases outside gene matches: 12. The CDR3 is 16 residues long.